Following are 15 T cell receptor beta chains from one sample sequenced in a study of blood T cell repertoires in COVID-19 (dated by TCRdb to 2019 to 2021). Library prep was done by the immunoSEQ multiplex PCR assay. The table comes from immuneACCESS by way of TCRdb, which keeps in-frame sequences with V and J called. Part of the clones is missing from these tables; in studies checked, under half for an unresolved V gene and the rest for unknown reasons. The sample table shows about 18,000 clones, and approximately 88% are seen once. The ten biggest clones cover approximately 5% of the sample. The sequenced sample consisted of PBMCs or T cells enriched from blood (not recorded which). The origin of the receptors is a woman aged 30 to 39 who had recovered from COVID-19.

The rearrangement links TRBV5-4 to TRBJ2-2; a possible D gene is TRBD1 (5 bases). The CDR3 consists of 15 residues. Trimming left V 4 bases short and J 4 bases short, with 14 bases between. CDR1 is SGHNT and CDR2 is YYREEE in the germline V gene (reference sequence). The CDR3 loop reads CASSPDPGFTGELFF. CDR3 nucleotide sequence: TGTGCCAGCAGCCCGGACCCAGGGTTCACCGGGGAGCTGTTTTTT.

The V and J genes are TRBV5-6 and TRBJ2-7; D unresolved. Trimming took 0 bases from V and 3 from J, leaving 13 bases between them. Germline lookup yields CDR1 SGHDT and CDR2 YYEEEE. The CDR3 has 15 residues. The CDR3 DNA reads TGTGCCAGCAGCTTGGGCTCGGGTGTCGTCTACGAGCAGTACTTC. Protein: CASSLGSGVVYEQYF.

The chain carries TRBV4-1 and TRBJ2-3; D may be TRBD1 (5 bases). The CDR3 length is 14 residues. V gave up 1 base and J gave up 5 bases, with 10 bases separating them. CDR1 and CDR2 from the germline V gene are MGHRA and YSYEKL. The CDR3 DNA reads TGCGCCAGCAGCCAAGTTTTAGGGGTAGATACGCAGTATTTT. Residues: CASSQVLGVDTQYF.

This sequence joins TRBV7-9 and TRBJ2-7, with 10 bases matching TRBD2. The CDR3 has 17 residues. With V trimmed by 5 bases and J by 2 bases, 12 bases remained unmatched. Germline-derived CDR1 and CDR2 are SEHNR and FQNEAQ (reference sequence). CDR3 coding DNA: TGTGCCAGCAGCCATTACCCCTTAGCGGGGGGCGCCTACGAGCAGTACTTC. The encoded protein is CASSHYPLAGGAYEQYF.

This chain uses TRBV5-1 with TRBJ2-1, with TRBD2 identical over 13 bases. V trimming: 0 bases; J trimming: 7 bases; junction bases outside the gene matches: 4. CDR1 is SGHRS, CDR2 YFSETQ, per germline. CDR3 length: 16 residues. The DNA for the CDR3 is TGCGCCAGCAGCTTGGGGGGACTAGCGGGGAGGAATGAGCAGTTCTTC. Translating gives CASSLGGLAGRNEQFF.

This chain uses TRBV6-4 with TRBJ2-3; TRBD2 might be the D (6 bases). The CDR3 consists of 15 residues. Trimming pared 4 bases from V and 2 bases from J, leaving 13 bases between. Germline loops: CDR1 MRHNA, CDR2 SNTAGT. The CDR3 DNA reads TGTGCCAGCAGTGGGAGGGTCGGCCCCACAGATACGCAGTATTTT. It codes for CASSGRVGPTDTQYF.

This clone appeared once. The genes are TRBV5-6 and TRBJ1-3; the D is unclear. Germline CDR1 is SGHDT and CDR2 is YYEEEE. The V end lost 3 bases, the J end lost 1 base, and 8 bases lay between the germline ends. The CDR3 length is 14 residues. CDR3 region: CASSWARSGNTIYF. The DNA for the CDR3 is TGTGCCAGCAGCTGGGCACGATCTGGAAACACCATATATTTT. Based on the CDR3 plus reference TRBV5-6 and TRBJ1-3, the full variable domain is DAGVTQSPTHLIKTRGQQVTLRCSPKSGHDTVSWYQQALGQGPQFIFQYYEEEERQRGNFPDRFSGHQFPNYSSELNVNALLLGDSALYLCASSWARSGNTIYFGEGSWLTVV.

The chain has TRBV7-9 and TRBJ2-7; D perhaps matches TRBD2 (5 bases). Germline CDR1 is SEHNR and CDR2 is FQNEAQ (reference sequence). CDR3 size: 13 residues. Trimming shortened V by 5 bases and J by 3 bases, and 11 bases separated the two germline ends. The chain's CDR3 is CASSPPGDYEQYF. As DNA, the CDR3 is TGTGCCAGCAGCCCCCCCGGGGACTACGAGCAGTACTTC. The complete variable domain, with remaining parts taken from reference TRBV7-9 and TRBJ2-7, reads DTGVSQNPRHKITKRGQNVTFRCDPISEHNRLYWYRQTLGQGPEFLTYFQNEAQLEKSRLLSDRFSAERPKGSFSTLEIQRTEQGDSAMYLCASSPPGDYEQYFGPGTRLTVT.

The V and J genes are TRBV13 and TRBJ2-7, with D perhaps TRBD2 (6 bases). The CDR3 extends over 13 amino acids. Germline V gene lookup returns CDR1 PRHDT and CDR2 FYEKMQ (reference sequence). V was cut by 6 bases and J by 0 bases, with 9 bases left in between. The CDR3 DNA follows: TGTGCCAGCAGATCCGGGGGCTCCTACGAGCAGTACTTC. Amino acid sequence: CASRSGGSYEQYF.

Comments on this clone: Likely a read error: the CDR3 ends without its conserved phenylalanine or tryptophan. The limits of the CDR3 on the DNA are not certain, so only TCRdb's listed CDR3 is given. CDR3 sequence reads: CASSQGAGLTV. The chain has TRBV3-1 (or the pseudogene TRBV3-2) and TRBJ1-2. CDR1 LGHDT and CDR2 YNNKEL come from the germline V gene (reference sequence). With termini counted, the CDR3 has 11 amino acids.

The rearrangement links TRBV7-6 to TRBJ2-1; the match to TRBD2 covers 8 bases. CDR1 is SGHVS, CDR2 FNYEAQ, per germline. CDR3 length: 16 amino acids. Trimming cost V 11 bases and J 0 bases; bases outside gene matches: 12. CDR3 amino acids: CASTGGGLSSYNEQFF. CDR3 in DNA: TGTGCCTCGACCGGCGGGGGGTTAAGCTCCTACAATGAGCAGTTCTTC.

V gene TRBV7-6 combines with J gene TRBJ2-4, with TRBD1 matching over 7 bases. CDR1 SGHVS and CDR2 FNYEAQ come from the germline V gene. Trimming cost V 1 base and J 3 bases; bases outside gene matches: 3. The CDR3 has 15 residues. CDR3 nucleotides: TGTGCCAGCAGCTTAGTGGCAGGGGGCAAAAACATTCAGTACTTC. It yields the protein CASSLVAGGKNIQYF.

The J gene is TRBJ1-6, the V gene TRBV11-2; TRBD1 matches at 7 bases. Per germline, CDR1 SGHAT and CDR2 FQNNGV. The CDR3 sequence is 17 residues long. The junction had 9 bases not matched to a gene; V was cut back by 7 bases and J by 0 bases. The CDR3 loop is CASTPGQLSSYNSPLHF. The CDR3 DNA reads as TGTGCCAGCACCCCGGGACAGCTTAGCTCCTATAATTCACCCCTCCACTTT.

This rearrangement joins TRBV20-1 to TRBJ2-5; 7 bases match TRBD1. Unmatched junction bases numbered 3, after V lost 6 bases and J lost 5 bases. The germline gives CDR1 DFQATT, CDR2 SNEGSKA (reference sequence). The CDR3 contains 11 residues. The CDR3 sequence is CSAPRGETQYF. CDR3 coding DNA: TGCAGTGCCCCCAGGGGGGAGACCCAGTACTTC.

The V and J genes are TRBV9 and TRBJ2-2; 8 bases align to TRBD2. The germline gives CDR1 SGDLS, CDR2 YYNGEE. Losses at the gene ends were 0 bases for V and 4 bases for J; bases not matched to a gene: 2. CDR3 length: 15 amino acids. In DNA, the CDR3 is TGTGCCAGCAGCGTAGACGGGGGGGCCACCGGGGAGCTGTTTTTT. It specifies CASSVDGGATGELFF.